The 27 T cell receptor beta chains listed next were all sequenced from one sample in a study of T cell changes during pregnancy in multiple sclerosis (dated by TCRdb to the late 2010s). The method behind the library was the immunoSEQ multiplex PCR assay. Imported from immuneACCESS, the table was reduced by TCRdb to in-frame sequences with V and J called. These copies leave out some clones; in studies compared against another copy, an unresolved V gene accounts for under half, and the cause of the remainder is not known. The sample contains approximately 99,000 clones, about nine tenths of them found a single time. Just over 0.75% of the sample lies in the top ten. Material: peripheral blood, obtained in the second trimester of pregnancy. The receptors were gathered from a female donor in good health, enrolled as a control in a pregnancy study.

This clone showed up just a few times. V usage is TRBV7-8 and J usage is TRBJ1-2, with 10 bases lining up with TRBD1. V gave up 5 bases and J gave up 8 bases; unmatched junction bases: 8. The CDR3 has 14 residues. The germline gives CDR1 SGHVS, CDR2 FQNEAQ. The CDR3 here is CASSLRQGAHGYTF. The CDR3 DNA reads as TGTGCCAGCAGCCTCCGACAGGGGGCGCACGGCTACACCTTC.

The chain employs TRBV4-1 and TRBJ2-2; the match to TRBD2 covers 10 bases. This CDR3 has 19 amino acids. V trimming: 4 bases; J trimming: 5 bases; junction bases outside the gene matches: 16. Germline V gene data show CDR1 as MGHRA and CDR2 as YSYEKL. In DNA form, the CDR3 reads TGCGCCAGCAGCCTCTTCACTATCCCAGCGGGGGGGCGTACCGGGGAGCTGTTTTTT. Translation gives CASSLFTIPAGGRTGELFF.

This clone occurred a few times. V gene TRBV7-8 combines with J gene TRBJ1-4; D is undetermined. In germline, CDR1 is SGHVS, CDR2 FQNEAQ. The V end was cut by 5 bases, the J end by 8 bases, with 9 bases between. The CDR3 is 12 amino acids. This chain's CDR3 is CASSLLREKLFF. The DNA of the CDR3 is TGTGCCAGCAGCCTCTTGAGGGAAAAACTGTTTTTT.

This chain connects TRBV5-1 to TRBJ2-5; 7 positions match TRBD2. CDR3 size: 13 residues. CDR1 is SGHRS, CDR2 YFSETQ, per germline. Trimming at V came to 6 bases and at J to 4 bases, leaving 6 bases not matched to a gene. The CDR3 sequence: CASMRIAGETQYF. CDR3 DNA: TGCGCCAGCATGAGAATAGCGGGAGAGACCCAGTACTTC.

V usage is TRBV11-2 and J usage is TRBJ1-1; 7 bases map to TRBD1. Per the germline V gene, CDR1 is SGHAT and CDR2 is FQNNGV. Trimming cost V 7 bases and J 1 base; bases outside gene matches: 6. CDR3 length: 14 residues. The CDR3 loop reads CASTLQGRNTEAFF. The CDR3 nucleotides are TGTGCCAGCACCCTACAGGGGAGGAACACTGAAGCTTTCTTT.

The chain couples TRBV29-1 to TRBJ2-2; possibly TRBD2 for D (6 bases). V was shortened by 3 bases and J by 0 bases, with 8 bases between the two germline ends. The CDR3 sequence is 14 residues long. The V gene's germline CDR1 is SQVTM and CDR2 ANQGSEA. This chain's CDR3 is CSVDRGTNTGELFF. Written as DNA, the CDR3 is TGCAGCGTTGATCGGGGGACGAACACCGGGGAGCTGTTTTTT.

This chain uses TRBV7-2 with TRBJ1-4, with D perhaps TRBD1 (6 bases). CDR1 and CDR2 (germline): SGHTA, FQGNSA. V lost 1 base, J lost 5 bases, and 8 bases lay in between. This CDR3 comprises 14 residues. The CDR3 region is CASSLEQGNEKLFF. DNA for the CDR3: TGTGCCAGCAGCTTAGAACAGGGCAATGAAAAACTGTTTTTT. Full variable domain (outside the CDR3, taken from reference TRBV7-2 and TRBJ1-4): GAGVSQSPSNKVTEKGKDVELRCDPISGHTALYWYRQSLGQGLEFLIYFQGNSAPDKSGLPSDRFSAERTGGSVSTLTIQRTQQEDSAVYLCASSLEQGNEKLFFGSGTQLSVL.

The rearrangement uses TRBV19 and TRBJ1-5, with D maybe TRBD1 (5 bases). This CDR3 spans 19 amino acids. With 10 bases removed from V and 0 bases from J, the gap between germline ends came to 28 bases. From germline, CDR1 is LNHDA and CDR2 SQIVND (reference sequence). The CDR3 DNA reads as TGTGCCACCACACCTCCCGACAGCCCCCAACCTTATAGCAATCAGCCCCAGCATTTT. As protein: CATTPPDSPQPYSNQPQHF.

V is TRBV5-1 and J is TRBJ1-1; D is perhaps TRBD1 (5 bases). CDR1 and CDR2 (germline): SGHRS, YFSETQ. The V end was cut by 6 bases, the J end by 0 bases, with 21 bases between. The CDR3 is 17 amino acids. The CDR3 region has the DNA TGCGCCAGCACTTGGGCATCAGGGTCACCCTTGAACACTGAAGCTTTCTTT. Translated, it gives CASTWASGSPLNTEAFF. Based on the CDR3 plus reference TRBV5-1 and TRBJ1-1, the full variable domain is KAGVTQTPRYLIKTRGQQVTLSCSPISGHRSVSWYQQTPGQGLQFLFEYFSETQRNKGNFPGRFSGRQFSNSRSEMNVSTLELGDSALYLCASTWASGSPLNTEAFFGQGTRLTVV.

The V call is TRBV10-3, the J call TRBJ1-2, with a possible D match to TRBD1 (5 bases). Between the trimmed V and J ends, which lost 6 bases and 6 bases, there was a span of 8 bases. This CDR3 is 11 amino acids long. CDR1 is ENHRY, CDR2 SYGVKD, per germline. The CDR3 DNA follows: TGTGCCATCAGGGTGGACAATGGCTACACCTTC. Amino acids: CAIRVDNGYTF.

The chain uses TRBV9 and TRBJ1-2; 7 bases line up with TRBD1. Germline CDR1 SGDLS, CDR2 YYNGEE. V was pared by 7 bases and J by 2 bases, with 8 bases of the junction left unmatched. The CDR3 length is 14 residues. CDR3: CASSPTGTNYGYTF. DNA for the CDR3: TGTGCCAGCTCCCCGACAGGGACAAACTATGGCTACACCTTC.

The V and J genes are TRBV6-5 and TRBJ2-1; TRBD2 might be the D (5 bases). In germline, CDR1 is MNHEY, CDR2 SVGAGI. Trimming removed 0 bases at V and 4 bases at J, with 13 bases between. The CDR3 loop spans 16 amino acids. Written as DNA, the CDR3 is TGTGCCAGCAGTTACTCGCCTGGCGGGCCTTACAATGAGCAGTTCTTC. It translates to CASSYSPGGPYNEQFF.

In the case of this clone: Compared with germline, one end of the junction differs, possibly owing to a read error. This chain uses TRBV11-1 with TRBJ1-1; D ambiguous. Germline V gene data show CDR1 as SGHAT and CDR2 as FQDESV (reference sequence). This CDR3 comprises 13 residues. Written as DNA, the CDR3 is TGTGCCAGCAGCTTAATGTCATTCTCCGACAAATTTTTT. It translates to CASSLMSFSDKFF.

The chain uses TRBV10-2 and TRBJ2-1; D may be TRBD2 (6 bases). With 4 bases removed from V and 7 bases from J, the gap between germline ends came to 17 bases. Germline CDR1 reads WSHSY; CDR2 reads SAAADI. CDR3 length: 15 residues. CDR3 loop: CASSVGTAGKNEQFF. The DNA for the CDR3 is TGCGCCAGCAGTGTCGGGACTGCCGGGAAAAATGAGCAGTTCTTC.

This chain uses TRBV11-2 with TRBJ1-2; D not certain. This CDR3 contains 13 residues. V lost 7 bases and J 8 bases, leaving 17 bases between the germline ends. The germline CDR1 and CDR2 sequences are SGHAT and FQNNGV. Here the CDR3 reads CASTGSMLLGYTF. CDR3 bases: TGTGCCAGCACCGGTTCTATGCTCTTGGGCTACACCTTC.

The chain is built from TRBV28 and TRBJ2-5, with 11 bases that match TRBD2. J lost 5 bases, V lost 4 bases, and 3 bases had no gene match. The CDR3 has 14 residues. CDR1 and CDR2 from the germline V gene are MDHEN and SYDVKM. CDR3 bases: TGTGCCAGCAGTTCTACTAGCGGGAGTGAGACCCAGTACTTC. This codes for CASSSTSGSETQYF.

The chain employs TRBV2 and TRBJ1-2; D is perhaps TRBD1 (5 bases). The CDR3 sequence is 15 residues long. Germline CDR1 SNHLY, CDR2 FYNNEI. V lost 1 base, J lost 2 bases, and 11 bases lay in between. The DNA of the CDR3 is TGTGCCAGCAGTGAAGGGAGGGGAGGGAACTATGGCTACACCTTC. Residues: CASSEGRGGNYGYTF. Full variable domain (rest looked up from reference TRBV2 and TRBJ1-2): EPEVTQTPSHQVTQMGQEVILRCVPISNHLYFYWYRQILGQKVEFLVSFYNNEISEKSEIFDDQFSVERPDGSNFTLKIRSTKLEDSAMYFCASSEGRGGNYGYTFGSGTRLTVV.

DNA for the CDR3: TGTGCCAGCAGCTTAGGGGCATTGGCGGGAGGGAAGTTCTTC. This translates into CASSLGALAGGKFF. The chain links TRBV7-2 to TRBJ2-1; 9 bases map to TRBD2. This CDR3 is built from 14 residues. Losses at the gene ends were 1 base for V and 14 bases for J; bases not matched to a gene: 9. Germline loops: CDR1 SGHTA, CDR2 FQGNSA.

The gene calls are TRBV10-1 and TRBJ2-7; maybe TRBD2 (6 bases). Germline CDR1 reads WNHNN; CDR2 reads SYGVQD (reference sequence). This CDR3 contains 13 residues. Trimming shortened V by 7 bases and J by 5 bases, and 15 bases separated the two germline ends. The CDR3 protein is CASTSSRGDEQYF. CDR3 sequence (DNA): TGCGCCAGCACGAGCTCGCGCGGGGACGAGCAGTACTTC.

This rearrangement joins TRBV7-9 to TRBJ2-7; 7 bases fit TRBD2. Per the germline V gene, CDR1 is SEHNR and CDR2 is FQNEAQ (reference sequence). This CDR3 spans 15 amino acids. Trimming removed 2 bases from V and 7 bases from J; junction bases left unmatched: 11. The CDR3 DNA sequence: TGTGCCAGCAGCTTAATCCAGGGCCTGGGGGGGGAGCAGTACTTC. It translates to CASSLIQGLGGEQYF.

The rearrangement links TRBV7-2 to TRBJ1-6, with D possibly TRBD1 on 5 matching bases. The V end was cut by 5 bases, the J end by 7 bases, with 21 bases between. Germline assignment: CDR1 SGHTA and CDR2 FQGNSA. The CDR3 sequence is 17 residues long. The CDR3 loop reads CASSGGGQGHANSPLHF. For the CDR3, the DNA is TGTGCCAGCAGCGGGGGAGGACAAGGCCACGCAAATTCACCCCTCCACTTT.

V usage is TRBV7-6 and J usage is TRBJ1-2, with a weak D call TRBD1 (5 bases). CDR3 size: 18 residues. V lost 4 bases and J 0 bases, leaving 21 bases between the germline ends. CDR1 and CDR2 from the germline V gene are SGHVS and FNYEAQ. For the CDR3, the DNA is TGTGCCAGCAGCTCCAGGGCGACAGACGAGAAATCTAACTATGGCTACACCTTC. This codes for CASSSRATDEKSNYGYTF.

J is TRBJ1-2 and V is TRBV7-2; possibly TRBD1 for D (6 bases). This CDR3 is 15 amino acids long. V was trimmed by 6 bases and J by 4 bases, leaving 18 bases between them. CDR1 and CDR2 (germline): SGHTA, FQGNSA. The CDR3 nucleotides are TGTGCCAGCAGGCTTACACGGACAGACGGCTATGGCTACACCTTC. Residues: CASRLTRTDGYGYTF.

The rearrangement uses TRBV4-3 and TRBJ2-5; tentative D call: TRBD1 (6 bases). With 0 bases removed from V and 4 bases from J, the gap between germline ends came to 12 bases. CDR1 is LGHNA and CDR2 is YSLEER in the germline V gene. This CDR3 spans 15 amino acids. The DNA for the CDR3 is TGCGCCAGCAGCCAAGATGGGGGACAAACAGAGACCCAGTACTTC. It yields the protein CASSQDGGQTETQYF.

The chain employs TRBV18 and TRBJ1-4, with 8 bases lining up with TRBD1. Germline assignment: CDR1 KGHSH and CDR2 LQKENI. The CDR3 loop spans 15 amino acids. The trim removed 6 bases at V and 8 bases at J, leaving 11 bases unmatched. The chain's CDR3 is CASSRSTGVIEKLFF. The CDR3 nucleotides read TGTGCCAGCTCCCGATCGACAGGGGTGATCGAAAAACTGTTTTTT.

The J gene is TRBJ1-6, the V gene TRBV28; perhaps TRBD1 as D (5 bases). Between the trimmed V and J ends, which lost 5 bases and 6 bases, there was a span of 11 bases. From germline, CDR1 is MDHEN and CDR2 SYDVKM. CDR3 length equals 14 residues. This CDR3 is CASSPGWGNSPLHF. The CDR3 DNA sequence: TGTGCCAGCAGTCCAGGGTGGGGTAATTCACCCCTCCACTTT.

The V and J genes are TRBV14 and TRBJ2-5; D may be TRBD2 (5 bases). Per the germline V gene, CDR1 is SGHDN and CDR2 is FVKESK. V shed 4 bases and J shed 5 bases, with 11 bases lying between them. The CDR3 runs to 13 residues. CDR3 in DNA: TGTGCCAGCAGCCTCATCCGGAGGGAGACCCAGTACTTC. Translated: CASSLIRRETQYF. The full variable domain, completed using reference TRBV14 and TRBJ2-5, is EAGVTQFPSHSVIEKGQTVTLRCDPISGHDNLYWYRRVMGKEIKFLLHFVKESKQDESGMPNNRFLAERTGGTYSTLKVQPAELEDSGVYFCASSLIRRETQYFGPGTRLLVL.